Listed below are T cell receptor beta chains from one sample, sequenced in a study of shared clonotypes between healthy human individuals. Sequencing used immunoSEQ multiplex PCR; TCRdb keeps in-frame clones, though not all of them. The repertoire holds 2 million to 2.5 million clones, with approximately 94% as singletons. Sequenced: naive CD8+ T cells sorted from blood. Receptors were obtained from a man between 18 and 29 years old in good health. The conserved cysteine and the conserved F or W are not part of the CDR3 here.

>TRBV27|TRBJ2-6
ATLGQGALGANVLT
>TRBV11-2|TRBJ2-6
ASSPGRGGSGANVLT
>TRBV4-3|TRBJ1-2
ASSQDPGSDYGYT
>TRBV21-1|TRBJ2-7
ASSKALRGRSYEQY
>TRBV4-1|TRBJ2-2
ASSLISGNTGELF
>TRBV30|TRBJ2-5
AWFSGTGGEETQY
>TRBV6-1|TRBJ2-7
ASRNKPYEQY
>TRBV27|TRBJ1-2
ASSLGFQDGYT
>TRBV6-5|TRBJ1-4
ASTRGKHEKLF
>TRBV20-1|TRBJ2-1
SDLADNEQF
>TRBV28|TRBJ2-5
ASSRSGEETQY
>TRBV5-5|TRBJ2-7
ASSLAAGFYEQY
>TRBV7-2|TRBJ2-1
ASRQGLYNEQF
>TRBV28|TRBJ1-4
ASSLTAAEKLF
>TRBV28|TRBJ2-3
ASSLTSGDTDTQY
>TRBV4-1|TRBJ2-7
ASSPGRAGYEQY
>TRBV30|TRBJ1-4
AWSVLGGTNEKLF
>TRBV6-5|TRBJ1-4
ASRPQAFGNEKLF
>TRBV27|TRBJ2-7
ASSLSGGESYEQY
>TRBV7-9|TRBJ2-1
ASSLGEQF
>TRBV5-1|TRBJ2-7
ASSLAPDSGTYEQY
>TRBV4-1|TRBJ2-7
ASSQVGPRSYEQY
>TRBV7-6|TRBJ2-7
ASSPLEDRGEQY
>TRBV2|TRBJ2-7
ASSGDSAVYEQY
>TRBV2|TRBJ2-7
ASGPGLAGGHVGEQY
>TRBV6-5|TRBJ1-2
ASSYGQGLGYT
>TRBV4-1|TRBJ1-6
ASSQDPWTGDSPLH
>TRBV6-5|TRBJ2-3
ASQGQGADTQY
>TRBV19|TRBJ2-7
ASSIGAETSVYEQY
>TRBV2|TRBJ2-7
ASSVVDSLTYEQY
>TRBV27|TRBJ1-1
ASSSHRGLNTEAF
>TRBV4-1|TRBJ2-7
ASSQGGTGDYYEQY
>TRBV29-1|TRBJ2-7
SAVTANYEQY
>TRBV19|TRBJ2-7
ATGEGRYEQY
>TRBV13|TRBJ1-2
ASSLSYYGYT
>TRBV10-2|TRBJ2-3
ASSESMWTGGARPDTQY
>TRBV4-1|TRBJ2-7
ASSPRQGPTGVYYEQY
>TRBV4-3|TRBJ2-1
ASSQEWAGSYNEQF
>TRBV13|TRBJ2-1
ASSQADNEQF
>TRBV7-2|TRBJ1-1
ASSSGLQLNTEAF
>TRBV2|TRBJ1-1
ASRSQGAYVNTEAF
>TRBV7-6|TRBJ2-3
ASSLAGPDTQY
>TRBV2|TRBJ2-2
ASSGTSSTGELF
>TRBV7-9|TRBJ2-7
ASSPRGTYEQY
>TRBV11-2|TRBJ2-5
ASSRDGLAGRQETQY
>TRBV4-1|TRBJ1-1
ASSQVGENTEAF